This TCR beta chain was captured in a study of OX40 agonist ivuxolimab in advanced cancers. On the study more broadly: Patient treatment consisted of intravenous ivuxolimab administration every 2 weeks at 0.01 to 10 mg/kg. At 65% to 90% male, the cohort had a mean age of approximately 60 years, ranging from about 23 to 80.

Overall study results and limits: It was not determined which antigens were specifically recognized by the peripheral T cells that had undergone clonal expansion.

Notes on this clone: Its antigen is not identified.

The protocol was immunoSEQ multiplex PCR, while the TCRdb copy is restricted to in-frame clones and leaves out a portion. The data contain 53,000 or so clones, around four fifths of them singletons. Germline CDR1 and CDR2: SNHLY and FYNNEI. The CDR3 runs 13 residues. The germline V and J ends were trimmed by 4 bases and 0 bases, with 4 bases remaining between them. Enrollment shut out patients with autoimmune disease history or systemic immunosuppression. The clonotype comes from an adult with an advanced solid tumor such as melanoma, head and neck, liver or kidney cancer. This material consisted of CD4+ or CD8+ T cells sorted from blood, taken in a trial of the OX40 agonist ivuxolimab. V and J are TRBV2 and TRBJ1-5; D is unresolved. For the CDR3, the DNA is TGTGCCAGCAGTGTATATAGCAATCAGCCCCAGCATTTT. This translates into CASSVYSNQPQHF.